A selection of T cell receptor beta chains follows, all from one sample in a study of blood T cell repertoires in COVID-19. Sequencing used immunoSEQ multiplex PCR; TCRdb keeps in-frame clones, though not all of them. Of 330,000 or so clones in the sample, about nine tenths were seen once. The sequenced material came from peripheral blood. The origin of the receptors is a man aged 25-45 years with COVID-19, enrolled during active disease. Both conserved end residues are part of each CDR3. Fields, in order: clone size, V gene, D gene, J gene, CDR3 protein, CDR3 DNA. The D gene is left open where the match is weak. Clone size appears in some rows only: once, few, many, or a class for an expanded clone.

abundance: .
v_gene: TRBV15
d_gene: .
j_gene: TRBJ2-1
CDR3aa: CATSRVSTEYNEQFF
CDR3nt: TGTGCCACCAGCAGAGTGTCGACAGAATACAATGAGCAGTTCTTC

abundance: once
v_gene: TRBV27
d_gene: TRBD1
j_gene: TRBJ2-3
CDR3aa: CASSLARTGFPRTDTQYF
CDR3nt: TGTGCCAGCAGTTTAGCCCGGACAGGTTTCCCCCGCACAGATACGCAGTATTTT

abundance: .
v_gene: TRBV6-2/TRBV6-3
d_gene: .
j_gene: TRBJ1-1
CDR3aa: CASSYCQGNERTMNTEAFF
CDR3nt: TGTGCCAGCAGTTACTGCCAGGGCAACGAGAGGACGATGAACACTGAAGCTTTCTTT

abundance: .
v_gene: TRBV7-9
d_gene: .
j_gene: TRBJ2-3
CDR3aa: CASSSDRLTDTQYF
CDR3nt: TGTGCCAGCAGCTCCGACCGACTCACAGATACGCAGTATTTT

abundance: .
v_gene: TRBV28
d_gene: .
j_gene: TRBJ1-1
CDR3aa: CATMGHLNTEAFF
CDR3nt: TGTGCCACCATGGGACATTTGAACACTGAAGCTTTCTTT

abundance: .
v_gene: TRBV21-1
d_gene: .
j_gene: TRBJ1-2
CDR3aa: CASSKCDRVFYGYTF
CDR3nt: TGTGCCAGCAGCAAATGCGACAGGGTCTTCTATGGCTACACCTTC

abundance: few
v_gene: TRBV29-1
d_gene: .
j_gene: TRBJ2-7
CDR3aa: CSVEVFLTEQYF
CDR3nt: TGCAGCGTTGAGGTGTTTCTAACCGAGCAGTACTTC

abundance: .
v_gene: TRBV27
d_gene: TRBD2
j_gene: TRBJ2-7
CDR3aa: CASSFSREGLYEQYF
CDR3nt: TGTGCCAGCAGTTTCTCGCGGGAGGGCCTCTACGAGCAGTACTTC

abundance: .
v_gene: TRBV11-2
d_gene: .
j_gene: TRBJ1-1
CDR3aa: CASSASSRGTEAFF
CDR3nt: TGTGCCAGCAGCGCGTCGAGTCGGGGCACTGAAGCTTTCTTT

abundance: .
v_gene: TRBV3-1/TRBV3-2
d_gene: .
j_gene: TRBJ1-5
CDR3aa: CASSARVGNQPQHF
CDR3nt: TGTGCCAGCAGCGCCCGGGTGGGCAATCAGCCCCAGCATTTT

abundance: many
v_gene: TRBV7-6
d_gene: .
j_gene: TRBJ2-3
CDR3aa: CASSSTGTDTQYF
CDR3nt: TGTGCCAGCAGCTCTACAGGCACAGATACGCAGTATTTT

abundance: .
v_gene: TRBV5-1
d_gene: TRBD2
j_gene: TRBJ2-7
CDR3aa: CASSVSGGTYEQYF
CDR3nt: TGCGCCAGCAGCGTTAGCGGGGGCACCTACGAGCAGTACTTC

abundance: .
v_gene: TRBV7-2
d_gene: .
j_gene: TRBJ2-7
CDR3aa: CASKLLAEYEQYF
CDR3nt: TGTGCCAGCAAATTACTAGCTGAGTACGAGCAGTACTTC

abundance: many
v_gene: TRBV5-6
d_gene: .
j_gene: TRBJ2-7
CDR3aa: CASSLYYYEQYF
CDR3nt: TGTGCCAGCAGCTTGTACTACTACGAGCAGTACTTC

abundance: .
v_gene: TRBV5-4
d_gene: TRBD1
j_gene: TRBJ2-6
CDR3aa: CASSTRQGSGANVLTF
CDR3nt: TGTGCCAGCAGCACCCGACAGGGCTCCGGGGCCAACGTCCTGACTTTC

abundance: .
v_gene: TRBV28
d_gene: TRBD1
j_gene: TRBJ1-1
CDR3aa: CASGITLRDSRRSTEAFF
CDR3nt: TGTGCCAGCGGGATAACCCTTCGGGACAGCCGGAGGAGCACTGAAGCTTTCTTT

abundance: .
v_gene: TRBV25-1
d_gene: TRBD1
j_gene: TRBJ1-6
CDR3aa: CASSEWDRGDSPLHF
CDR3nt: TGTGCCAGCAGTGAATGGGACAGGGGGGATTCACCCCTCCACTTT

abundance: .
v_gene: TRBV4-2
d_gene: .
j_gene: TRBJ2-3
CDR3aa: CASSPQGTDTQYF
CDR3nt: TGTGCCAGCAGCCCGCAGGGCACAGATACGCAGTATTTT

abundance: .
v_gene: TRBV19
d_gene: .
j_gene: TRBJ1-1
CDR3aa: CASSLQIMNTEAFF
CDR3nt: TGTGCCAGTAGTTTACAGATCATGAACACTGAAGCTTTCTTT

abundance: .
v_gene: TRBV7-2
d_gene: .
j_gene: TRBJ1-5
CDR3aa: CASTLSTGNQPQHF
CDR3nt: TGTGCCAGCACCTTATCGACAGGCAATCAGCCCCAGCATTTT